These 22 T cell receptor beta chains came from one sample sequenced in a study of T-cell reconstitution after alpha-beta-depleted transplantation in children. Unique molecular identifiers featured in how the TCRbeta library was prepared. Using its own MiXCR run on the PCR reads, TCRdb lists one record per CDR3 protein. Counted here are about 200,000 distinct CDR3 sequences, under 8.5% occurring once; the ten biggest clones make up 35% to 45%. The sequencing used PBMCs, mostly from graft donor cells, collected 360 days after TCRalphabeta/CD19-depleted stem cell transplant. These receptors all come from a male patient between 2 and 9 years old who had a stem cell transplant for acute myeloid leukemia, so the T cells may come from the graft donor.

The J gene is TRBJ2-3, the V gene TRBV15; D remains unclear. The CDR3 spans 17 residues. V lost 1 base and J 1 base, leaving 15 bases between the germline ends. Germline values: CDR1 LNHNV, CDR2 YYDKDF (reference sequence). The CDR3 loop is CATSRGQTALGTDTQYF. CDR3 sequence (DNA): TGTGCCACCAGCAGAGGGCAGACGGCCCTGGGCACAGATACGCAGTATTTT.

This clonotype was counted between two and nine times. V and J are TRBV4-3 and TRBJ2-7, with D hard to call. Germline values: CDR1 LGHNA, CDR2 YSLEER. The ends were cut back, 1 base at V and 2 bases at J, with 12 bases in the middle. The length of the CDR3 is 15 residues. The CDR3 region has the DNA TGCGCCAGCAGCCAAGGTCCCGACGGGCCCTACGAGCAGTACTTC. It yields the protein CASSQGPDGPYEQYF.

This clonotype occurred a few times. V and J are TRBV5-5 and TRBJ2-4; D tentatively reads TRBD1 or TRBD2 (5 bases each). CDR3 length: 16 residues. Germline values: CDR1 SGHKS, CDR2 YYEKEE (reference sequence). V was clipped by 0 bases and J by 0 bases, with 10 bases between them. The CDR3 reads CASSLAGRTAKNIQYF. CDR3 sequence (DNA): TGTGCCAGCAGCTTGGCGGGGCGGACAGCCAAAAACATTCAGTACTTC.

This clonotype was seen a few times. This chain uses TRBV5-5 with TRBJ2-3; weak D call: TRBD1 (6 bases). The CDR3 totals 14 residues. V lost 4 bases, J lost 7 bases, and 16 bases lay in between. The germline gives CDR1 SGHKS, CDR2 YYEKEE (reference sequence). The CDR3 DNA follows: TGTGCCAGCAGCGGGGGCCCTAACGGATATACGCAGTATTTT. Translating gives CASSGGPNGYTQYF.

This clonotype was detected many times. This chain links TRBV12-3 or TRBV12-4 with TRBJ2-5; perhaps D is TRBD1 or TRBD2 (5 bases each). The CDR3 has 14 residues. Deletions cut 6 bases from V and 1 base from J, with 12 bases between. Here the CDR3 reads CASSPWGFQETQYF. In DNA form, the CDR3 reads TGTGCCAGCAGCCCTTGGGGGTTCCAAGAGACCCAGTACTTC.

This clonotype has a handful of counts. J is TRBJ1-5 and V is TRBV6-2 or TRBV6-3, with D possibly TRBD1 on 5 matching bases. CDR1 is MNHEY and CDR2 is SVGEGT in the germline V gene. The CDR3 contains 11 residues. With 8 bases removed from V and 7 bases from J, the gap between germline ends came to 9 bases. CDR3 coding DNA: TGTGCCAGCGGGGGTTACCAGCCCCAGCATTTT. This encodes CASGGYQPQHF.

The chain couples TRBV4-1 to TRBJ1-1; a possible D gene is TRBD1 (5 bases). V was clipped by 3 bases and J by 7 bases, with 21 bases between them. The CDR3 totals 16 residues. The V gene's germline CDR1 is MGHRA and CDR2 YSYEKL. This CDR3 is CASSQSRGQVEFEAFF. CDR3 nucleotide sequence: TGCGCCAGCAGCCAGTCCCGGGGCCAGGTCGAATTTGAAGCTTTCTTT.

This clonotype was counted between two and nine times. The chain uses TRBV12-3 or TRBV12-4 and TRBJ1-6; the D is unclear. The CDR3 sequence is 16 residues long. Trimming left V 1 base short and J 0 bases short, with 7 bases between. The CDR3 sequence: CASSLVRVSYNSPLHF. The CDR3 DNA follows: TGTGCCAGCAGTTTAGTACGGGTCTCCTATAATTCACCCCTCCACTTT.

This rearrangement joins TRBV28 to TRBJ2-7; D possibly corresponds to TRBD1 (6 bases). The CDR3 has 14 residues. Trimming took off 7 bases at V and 4 bases at J, with 17 bases between the two ends. The germline V gene has CDR1 MDHEN and CDR2 SYDVKM. As DNA, the CDR3 is TGTGCCAGCACCCTAACAGGGATCCAGTACGAGCAGTACTTC. It translates to CASTLTGIQYEQYF.

This clonotype appeared a few times. The V call is TRBV20-1, the J call TRBJ2-4; 8 positions agree with TRBD1. Germline CDR1 is DFQATT and CDR2 is SNEGSKA (reference sequence). This CDR3 region has 20 residues. With V trimmed by 6 bases and J by 0 bases, 22 bases remained unmatched. CDR3: CSAVVGRGLIWGLAKNIQYF. CDR3 in DNA: TGCAGTGCCGTGGTGGGCAGGGGGCTTATATGGGGTCTAGCCAAAAACATTCAGTACTTC.

This clonotype was detected a few times. The chain couples TRBV4-1 to TRBJ1-1, with TRBD1 identical over 8 bases. This CDR3 has 16 residues. V shed 5 bases and J 0 bases; nucleotides not matched to a gene: 8. Germline CDR1 reads MGHRA; CDR2 reads YSYEKL. CDR3 sequence: CASSYGTGGMNTEAFF. Written as DNA, the CDR3 is TGCGCCAGCAGCTATGGGACAGGCGGGATGAACACTGAAGCTTTCTTT.

Only a few counts were recorded for this clonotype. DNA of the CDR3: TGCAGTGCTACCAAACCCCTAGCGGGTACCTACGAGCAGTACTTC. Its protein product is CSATKPLAGTYEQYF. This sequence joins TRBV20-1 and TRBJ2-7; TRBD2 agrees at 8 bases. Germline CDR1 DFQATT, CDR2 SNEGSKA (reference sequence). The ends lost 4 bases at V and 2 bases at J; junction bases unmatched: 10. The CDR3 spans 15 residues.

The V gene is TRBV3-1, the J gene TRBJ2-1, with D perhaps matching TRBD2 (5 bases). The germline CDR1 and CDR2 sequences are LGHDT and YNNKEL (reference sequence). Trimming removed 2 bases at V and 8 bases at J, with 7 bases between. The CDR3 runs to 12 residues. This CDR3 is CASSQSSDEQFF. In DNA, the CDR3 is TGTGCCAGCAGCCAAAGTAGCGATGAGCAGTTCTTC.

This clonotype came up a few times. V is TRBV5-5 and J is TRBJ2-7; 10 positions agree with TRBD1. There are 17 residues in the CDR3. V lost 4 bases and J lost 3; bases outside the gene matches: 13. CDR1 and CDR2 from the germline V gene are SGHKS and YYEKEE (reference sequence). The CDR3 sequence is CASSPPLTGQGNYEQYV. The CDR3 DNA reads TGTGCCAGCAGCCCCCCACTTACGGGACAGGGGAACTACGAGCAGTACGTC.

This clonotype has just a few counts. The chain joins TRBV20-1 to TRBJ2-7; unclear D gene. Germline-derived CDR1 and CDR2 are DFQATT and SNEGSKA (reference sequence). The CDR3 has 13 amino acids. The V end was cut by 2 bases, the J end by 2 bases, with 10 bases between. CDR3 protein: CSARRVAAYEQYV. CDR3 coding DNA: TGCAGTGCTAGAAGAGTGGCGGCCTACGAGCAGTACGTC.

This clonotype was observed many times. DNA of the CDR3: TGTGCCAGCAGCAAGACAGCCTACAATGAGCAGTTCTTC. Its protein is CASSKTAYNEQFF. This chain links TRBV7-2 with TRBJ2-1, with TRBD1 as a possible D gene (5 bases). V was pared by 5 bases and J by 2 bases, with 7 bases between. CDR1 is SGHTA, CDR2 FQGNSA, per germline. CDR3 length equals 13 residues.

V and J are TRBV29-1 and TRBJ2-7, with D possibly TRBD1 on 6 matching bases. Germline V gene data show CDR1 as SQVTM and CDR2 as ANQGSEA. The CDR3 has 12 residues. The ends were cut back, 6 bases at V and 4 bases at J, with 13 bases in the middle. CDR3 bases: TGCAGCGTCCGGGACACCTGGTACGAGCAGTACTTC. Protein: CSVRDTWYEQYF.

This clonotype was counted at least ten times. CDR3: CASSFLLTSFNEQFF. DNA of the CDR3: TGTGCCAGCAGCTTCCTCTTGACTAGCTTTAATGAGCAGTTCTTC. The gene calls are TRBV7-2 and TRBJ2-1; 7 bases agree with TRBD2. Germline loops: CDR1 SGHTA, CDR2 FQGNSA. This CDR3 region has 15 residues. Trimming took 3 bases from V and 7 from J; bases not matched to a gene: 9.

This clonotype has more than one count but fewer than ten. The gene calls are TRBV12-3 or TRBV12-4 and TRBJ1-5; D might be TRBD1 (5 bases). V was pared by 6 bases and J by 4 bases, with 16 bases between. The CDR3 runs to 15 residues. CDR3 DNA: TGTGCCAGCAGCCAGACAGAGCTGAATAATCAGCCCCAGCATTTT. Its translation: CASSQTELNNQPQHF.

In this sample, this clonotype turned up a few times. The V call is TRBV12-3 or TRBV12-4, the J call TRBJ2-3; 9 nucleotides align to TRBD1. The CDR3 contains 14 residues. The V segment lost 8 bases and the J segment 4 bases; nucleotides outside the gene matches: 7. This CDR3 is CASAPGQGPDTQYF. In DNA form, the CDR3 reads TGTGCCAGCGCGCCGGGACAGGGACCAGATACGCAGTATTTT.

This clonotype was observed at least ten times. This chain connects TRBV5-1 to TRBJ2-3, with 7 bases that match TRBD1. V gave up 6 bases and J gave up 2 bases; unmatched junction bases: 6. Germline loops: CDR1 SGHRS, CDR2 YFSETQ. The CDR3 runs 14 residues. The CDR3 loop reads CASTFTGATDTQYF. Here the CDR3 DNA reads TGCGCCAGCACCTTTACAGGGGCCACAGATACGCAGTATTTT. The full variable domain, with the rest looked up from reference TRBV5-1 and TRBJ2-3, is KAGVTQTPRYLIKTRGQQVTLSCSPISGHRSVSWYQQTPGQGLQFLFEYFSETQRNKGNFPGRFSGRQFSNSRSEMNVSTLELGDSALYLCASTFTGATDTQYFGPGTRLTVL.

This clonotype was seen many times. The chain carries TRBV28 and TRBJ2-5; a weak D match, TRBD1 (6 bases). Trimming took 4 bases from V and 5 from J, leaving 14 bases between them. The germline V gene has CDR1 MDHEN and CDR2 SYDVKM. This CDR3 contains 14 residues. The CDR3 DNA follows: TGTGCCAGCAGTTACACAGGGAGTTGGGAGACCCAGTACTTC. Its translation: CASSYTGSWETQYF.